The TCR beta chain under discussion was sequenced for a study of blood T cell repertoires in COVID-19. Across the whole study: COVID-19 samples collected from the United States, Italy and Spain covered acute and convalescent phases.

Assay: immunoSEQ multiplex PCR; the TCRdb copy retains only in-frame clones and omits some. This table has 220,000 or so clones, approximately 88% appearing once. The CDR3 spans 15 residues. Trimming took off 3 bases at V and 1 base at J, with 10 bases between the two ends. Germline V lookup: CDR1 LGHNT, CDR2 FRNRAP. This chain connects TRBV12-5 to TRBJ1-5; D is unresolved. Sequenced sample: peripheral blood. The source of this sequence is a man aged 55 to 69 who had recovered from COVID-19. The CDR3 DNA reads TGTGCTAGTGGTTTAGATACAGAGAGCAATCAGCCCCAGCATTTT. This codes for CASGLDTESNQPQHF.